The text below deals with one TCR beta chain. Original analysis: Estimates of nucleated cell counts were drawn from the amplification of reference gene primers. Clones were read by immunoSEQ multiplex PCR, and TCRdb kept only the in-frame ones, dropping some. V and J calls and clone size are given by that table; D and trimming were obtained from the DNA. The sample holds about 84,000 clones; approximately 83% are singletons and the top ten take 25% to 35%. The data derive from a study of blood T cell repertoires in COVID-19. Study as a whole: Acute and convalescent COVID-19 specimens originated in the United States, Italy and Spain. PBMCs, B-cell-depleted T cells, or T cells provided the cDNA or gDNA that made up the material.

Germline V lookup: CDR1 SNHLY, CDR2 FYNNEI. The V and J ends lost 1 base and 1 base respectively, with 11 bases between them. The CDR3 runs to 15 residues. V and J are TRBV2 and TRBJ2-7; D may be TRBD1 (5 bases). Sequenced input: peripheral blood. The clonotype comes from a woman older than 75 with acute or convalescent COVID-19. This CDR3 is CASSEEQAPSYEQYF. Written as DNA, the CDR3 is TGTGCCAGCAGTGAAGAACAGGCGCCTTCCTACGAGCAGTACTTC.